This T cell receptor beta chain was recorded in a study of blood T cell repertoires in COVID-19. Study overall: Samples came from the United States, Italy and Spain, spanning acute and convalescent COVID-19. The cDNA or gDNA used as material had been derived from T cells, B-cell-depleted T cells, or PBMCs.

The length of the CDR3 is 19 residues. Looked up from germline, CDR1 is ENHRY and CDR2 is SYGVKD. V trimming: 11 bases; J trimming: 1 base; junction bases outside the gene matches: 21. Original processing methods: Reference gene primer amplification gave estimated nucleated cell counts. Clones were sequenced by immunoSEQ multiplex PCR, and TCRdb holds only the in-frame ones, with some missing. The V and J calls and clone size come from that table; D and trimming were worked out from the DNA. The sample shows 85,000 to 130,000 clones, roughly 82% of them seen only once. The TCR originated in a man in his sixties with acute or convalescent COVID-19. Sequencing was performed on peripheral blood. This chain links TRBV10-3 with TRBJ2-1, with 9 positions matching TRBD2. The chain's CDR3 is CASIPGLAGTSKSYNEQFF. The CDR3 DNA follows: TGTGCCTCCATTCCAGGGCTAGCGGGGACCTCTAAGTCCTACAATGAGCAGTTCTTC.